Following are 5 T cell receptor beta chains from one sample sequenced in a study of blood T cell repertoires in COVID-19. Clones were sequenced by immunoSEQ multiplex PCR, and TCRdb holds only the in-frame ones, with some missing. The sample includes over 400,000 clones, around 85% of them seen just once. Material for sequencing was PBMCs or T cells enriched from blood (not recorded which). The origin of the receptors is a woman aged 60 to 75 who had recovered from COVID-19.

The chain employs TRBV6-1 and TRBJ1-1; TRBD1 is a possible D gene (6 bases). Trimming cost V 2 bases and J 5 bases, with 12 bases left between them. Germline V CDR1 and CDR2: MNHNS, SASEGT. The CDR3 is 14 amino acids. Here the CDR3 reads CASSEKQGRTEAFF. The CDR3 DNA follows: TGTGCCAGCAGTGAAAAACAGGGTAGGACTGAAGCTTTCTTT.

The rearrangement joins TRBV3-1 (or the pseudogene TRBV3-2) to TRBJ2-5; 7 bases fit TRBD1. V was pared by 0 bases and J by 1 base, with 2 bases of the junction left unmatched. Germline CDR1 LGHDT, CDR2 YNNKEL (reference sequence). CDR3 length equals 15 residues. CDR3 loop: CASSQDPGGQETQYF. The CDR3 nucleotides are TGTGCCAGCAGCCAAGACCCAGGGGGCCAAGAGACCCAGTACTTC.

The chain couples TRBV10-3 to TRBJ2-1, with D uncertain. Trimming cost V 10 bases and J 0 bases, with 25 bases left between them. The CDR3 sequence is 18 residues long. CDR1 ENHRY and CDR2 SYGVKD come from the germline V gene. This CDR3 reads CATSLGSSQSSSYNEQFF. In DNA form, the CDR3 reads TGTGCCACCTCCCTGGGCAGTTCACAGTCGAGCTCCTACAATGAGCAGTTCTTC.

The chain uses TRBV19 and TRBJ2-7, with 12 bases lining up with TRBD2. CDR1 is LNHDA and CDR2 is SQIVND in the germline V gene (reference sequence). There are 16 residues in the CDR3. Germline trimming cut 5 bases from V and 5 bases from J; bases unmatched to any gene: 10. The DNA of the CDR3 is TGTGCCAGTAGTCTCGAGTCTAGCGGGGGGGCTCACGAGCAGTACGTC. Translating it yields CASSLESSGGAHEQYV.

This clone turned up a few times. The chain combines TRBV11-3 with TRBJ2-3; 16 bases match TRBD2. The CDR3 contains 17 residues. Germline-derived CDR1 and CDR2 are SGHNT and YENEEA. The V gene end was trimmed by 5 bases and the J gene end by 5 bases; junction bases not matched to a gene: 7. In DNA, the CDR3 is TGTGCCAGCAGCCTGGGGACTAGCGGGGGGGCCAAAGATACGCAGTATTTT. Its translation is CASSLGTSGGAKDTQYF.